This T cell receptor (beta chain) was sequenced in a study of T cells after yellow fever vaccination. On the study more broadly: Fractions containing few cells were prepared with SMART-Seq v4 Ultra Low Input.

CDR3 size: 14 residues. Trimming shortened V by 3 bases and J by 9 bases, and 16 bases separated the two germline ends. General study findings and limits: Repertoires sorted by FACS could include abundant clonotypes that are contaminants from the bulk population. Although the secondary response was weaker, it peaked faster, at day 5 versus 15.

This clonotype appeared a few times. The antigen remains unidentified. Generation of TCR cDNA used 5'RACE template switching (which added a universal primer site and UMIs). In TCRdb, the 5' RACE reads were re-called with MiXCR into one record per CDR3 protein. Of some 560,000 distinct CDR3 sequences listed, 19% are singletons. The material was PBMCs, obtained 15 days after the yellow fever booster vaccination. The origin of this receptor is a man aged 30 to 45 who received the YFV17D yellow fever vaccine. The chain is built from TRBV12-3 or TRBV12-4 and TRBJ2-3; a possible D gene is TRBD2 (7 bases). The CDR3 loop is CASSFASGGGTQYF. CDR3 in DNA: TGTGCCAGCAGTTTCGCTAGCGGAGGGGGGACGCAGTATTTT.